This T cell receptor beta chain is from a study of graft-versus-host responses after intestinal transplantation. Using immunoSEQ multiplex PCR, the repertoire was profiled, and TCRdb retains in-frame clones only, with some absent. The sample holds about 19,000 clones, about nine tenths seen once. With 7 bases removed from V and 5 bases from J, the gap between germline ends came to 14 bases. The length of the CDR3 is 13 residues. Germline V gene lookup returns CDR1 SQVTM and CDR2 ANQGSEA. Overall study findings and caveats: GvH clones surfaced in recipient marrow, some emerging earlier in ileum or blood.

Remarks on this clone: What it binds is unknown.

The clonotype comes from a human patient who received an intestinal transplant, so some T cells may come from the graft donor. The chain uses TRBV29-1 and TRBJ1-4, with D hard to call. Sequenced material: PBMCs, taken 350 to 400 days after transplant. The CDR3 spells CSGRGWGNEKLFF. The CDR3 nucleotides read TGCAGCGGCAGAGGGTGGGGAAATGAAAAACTGTTTTTT.